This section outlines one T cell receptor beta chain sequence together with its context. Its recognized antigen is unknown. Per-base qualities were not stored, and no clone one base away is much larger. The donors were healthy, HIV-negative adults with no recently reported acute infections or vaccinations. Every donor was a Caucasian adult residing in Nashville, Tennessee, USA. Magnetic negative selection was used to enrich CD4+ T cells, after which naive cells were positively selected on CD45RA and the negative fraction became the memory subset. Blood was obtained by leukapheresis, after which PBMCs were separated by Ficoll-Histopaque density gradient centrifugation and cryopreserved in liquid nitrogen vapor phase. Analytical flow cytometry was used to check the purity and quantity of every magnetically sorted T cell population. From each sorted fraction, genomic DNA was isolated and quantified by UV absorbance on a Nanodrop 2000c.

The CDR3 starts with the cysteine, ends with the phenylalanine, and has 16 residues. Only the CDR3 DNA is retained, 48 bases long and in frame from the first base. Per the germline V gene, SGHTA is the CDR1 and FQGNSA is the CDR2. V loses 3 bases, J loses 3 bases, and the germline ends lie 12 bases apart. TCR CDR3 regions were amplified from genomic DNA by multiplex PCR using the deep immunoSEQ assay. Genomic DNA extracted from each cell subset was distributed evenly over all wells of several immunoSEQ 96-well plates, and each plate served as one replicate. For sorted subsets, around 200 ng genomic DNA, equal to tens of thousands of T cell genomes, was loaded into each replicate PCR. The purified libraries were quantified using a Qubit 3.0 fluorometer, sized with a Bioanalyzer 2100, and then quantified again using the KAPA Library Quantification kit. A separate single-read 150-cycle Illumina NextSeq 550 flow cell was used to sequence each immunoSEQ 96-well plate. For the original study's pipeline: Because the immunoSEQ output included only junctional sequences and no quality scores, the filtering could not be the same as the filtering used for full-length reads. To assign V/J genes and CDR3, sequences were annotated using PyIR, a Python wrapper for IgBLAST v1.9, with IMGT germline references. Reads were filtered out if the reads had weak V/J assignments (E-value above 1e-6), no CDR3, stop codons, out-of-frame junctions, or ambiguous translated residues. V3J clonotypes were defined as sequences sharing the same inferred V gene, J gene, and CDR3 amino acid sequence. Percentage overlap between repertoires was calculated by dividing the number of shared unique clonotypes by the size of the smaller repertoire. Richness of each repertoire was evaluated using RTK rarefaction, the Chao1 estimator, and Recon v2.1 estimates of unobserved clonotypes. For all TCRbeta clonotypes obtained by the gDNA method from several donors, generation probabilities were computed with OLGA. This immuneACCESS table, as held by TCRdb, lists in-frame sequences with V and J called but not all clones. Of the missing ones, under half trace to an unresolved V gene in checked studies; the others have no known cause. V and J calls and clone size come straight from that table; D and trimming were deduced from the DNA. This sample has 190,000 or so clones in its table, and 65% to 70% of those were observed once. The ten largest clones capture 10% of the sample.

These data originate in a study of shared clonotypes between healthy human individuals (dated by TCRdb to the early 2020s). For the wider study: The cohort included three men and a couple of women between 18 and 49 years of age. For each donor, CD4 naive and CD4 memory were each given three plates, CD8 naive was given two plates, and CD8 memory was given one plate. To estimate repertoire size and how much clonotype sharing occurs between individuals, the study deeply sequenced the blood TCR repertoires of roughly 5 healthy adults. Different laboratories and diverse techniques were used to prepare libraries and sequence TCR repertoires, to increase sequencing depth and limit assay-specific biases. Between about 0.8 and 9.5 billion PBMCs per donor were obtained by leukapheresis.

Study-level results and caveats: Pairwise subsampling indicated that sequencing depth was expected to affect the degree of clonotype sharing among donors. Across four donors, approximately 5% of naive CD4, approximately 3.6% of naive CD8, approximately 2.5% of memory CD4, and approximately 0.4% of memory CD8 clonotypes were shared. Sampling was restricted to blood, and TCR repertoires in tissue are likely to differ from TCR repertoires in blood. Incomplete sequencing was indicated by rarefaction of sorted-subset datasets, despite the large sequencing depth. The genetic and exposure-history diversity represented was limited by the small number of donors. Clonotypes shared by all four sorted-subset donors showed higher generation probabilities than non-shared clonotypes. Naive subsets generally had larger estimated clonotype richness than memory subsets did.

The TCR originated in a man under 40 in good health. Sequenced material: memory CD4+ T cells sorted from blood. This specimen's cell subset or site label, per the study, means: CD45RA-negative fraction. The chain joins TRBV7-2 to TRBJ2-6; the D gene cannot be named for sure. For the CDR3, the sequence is CASSFYSLGGANVLTF. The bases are TGTGCCAGCAGCTTTTATTCGTTAGGTGGGGCCAACGTCCTGACTTTC.